One and the same sample provided the 21 T cell receptor beta chains below, sequenced in a study of OX40 agonist ivuxolimab in advanced cancers. Assay used: immunoSEQ multiplex PCR; TCRdb lists only in-frame clones, some missing. The top ten hold 0.76% of the sample, which has 60,000 to 90,000 clones, about 83% seen once. The sample in question was CD4+ or CD8+ T cells sorted from blood, obtained in a trial of the OX40 agonist ivuxolimab. These receptors all stem from an adult with an advanced solid tumor such as melanoma, head and neck, liver or kidney cancer.

This clone occurred a few times. J is TRBJ1-6 and V is TRBV18; D ambiguous. V lost 2 bases, J lost 5 bases, and 4 bases lay in between. Germline V gives CDR1 KGHSH, CDR2 LQKENI. The CDR3 covers 13 residues. The CDR3 DNA sequence: TGTGCCAGCTCACCAGTGGATAATTCACCCCTCCACTTT. Translation gives CASSPVDNSPLHF.

The chain links TRBV5-4 to TRBJ2-1, with a weak D call TRBD1 (6 bases). The V and J ends lost 4 bases and 4 bases respectively, with 12 bases between them. The CDR3 loop spans 14 amino acids. Germline loops: CDR1 SGHNT, CDR2 YYREEE (reference sequence). The CDR3 DNA reads as TGTGCCAGCAGCCCTGGGGGCGGGTACAATGAGCAGTTCTTC. The encoded protein is CASSPGGGYNEQFF.

The chain combines TRBV6-4 with TRBJ2-7; 7 bases fit TRBD2. Germline CDR1 is MRHNA and CDR2 is SNTAGT. V was pared by 2 bases and J by 4 bases, with 14 bases of the junction left unmatched. The CDR3 runs to 17 residues. In nucleotides, the CDR3 is TGTGCCAGCAGTGACCGCCCGCCCCCTAGCGGCCTGTACGAGCAGTACTTC. It encodes CASSDRPPPSGLYEQYF.

Details on this clone: The junction departs from the called germline gene at one end, perhaps through a read error. The chain is built from TRBV5-1 and TRBJ1-2; TRBD1 is a possible D gene (5 bases). CDR3 length: 14 residues. Germline CDR1 reads SGHRS; CDR2 reads YFSETQ. The CDR3 region is CASSLGGDGYGYTF. The CDR3, as DNA: TGCGCCAGCAGTTTGGGTGGGGACGGCTATGGCTACACCTTC.

The chain employs TRBV18 and TRBJ2-1; no reliable D call. CDR1 and CDR2 (germline): KGHSH, LQKENI. V gave up 2 bases and J gave up 6 bases, with 5 bases separating them. The CDR3 has 12 residues. CDR3 DNA: TGTGCCAGCTCACCAGACACCAATGAGCAGTTCTTC. It is translated as CASSPDTNEQFF. Variable domain in full (rest from reference TRBV18 and TRBJ2-1): NAGVMQNPRHLVRRRGQEARLRCSPMKGHSHVYWYRQLPEEGLKFMVYLQKENIIDESGMPKERFSAEFPKEGPSILRIQQVVRGDSAAYFCASSPDTNEQFFGPGTRLTVL.

The V and J genes are TRBV29-1 and TRBJ1-2, with D possibly TRBD1 on 5 matching bases. CDR3 length: 11 residues. The germline V and J ends were trimmed by 5 bases and 8 bases, with 12 bases remaining between them. Germline V gene sequence: CDR1 SQVTM, CDR2 ANQGSEA. CDR3 sequence reads: CSVSGRGGYTF. The DNA for the CDR3 is TGCAGCGTTAGCGGGAGGGGAGGCTACACCTTC.

This chain links TRBV28 with TRBJ1-1, with 9 bases that match TRBD1. V lost 6 bases and J lost 1; bases outside the gene matches: 6. Germline values: CDR1 MDHEN, CDR2 SYDVKM. The CDR3 is 15 amino acids. Here the CDR3 DNA reads TGTGCCAGCAGCATTTGGGGACAGGGGAACACTGAAGCTTTCTTT. Protein product: CASSIWGQGNTEAFF.

With regard to this clone: This sample includes further DNA sequences coding for the same CDR3. The rearrangement uses TRBV19 and TRBJ1-2; weak D call: TRBD1 (5 bases). The CDR3 is 13 amino acids. Germline V gene sequence: CDR1 LNHDA, CDR2 SQIVND (reference sequence). Trimming left V 6 bases short and J 4 bases short, with 12 bases between. The CDR3 region is CASSPGRAYGYTF. DNA of the CDR3: TGTGCCAGTAGCCCGGGACGGGCCTATGGCTACACCTTC.

The chain recombines TRBV11-2 with TRBJ2-7; 10 bases agree with TRBD1. The CDR3 is 15 amino acids. CDR1 and CDR2 (germline): SGHAT, FQNNGV. V trimming: 4 bases; J trimming: 3 bases; junction bases outside the gene matches: 6. The CDR3 loop reads CASSSSGTGVYEQYF. CDR3 DNA: TGTGCCAGCAGCTCATCCGGGACAGGGGTCTACGAGCAGTACTTC.

This clone was observed once. This chain joins TRBV5-1 and TRBJ2-5, with 11 positions matching TRBD1. CDR1 SGHRS and CDR2 YFSETQ come from the germline V gene. V lost 4 bases to trimming and J lost 4 bases; unmatched junction nucleotides: 3. This CDR3 is 14 amino acids long. The CDR3 coding sequence is TGCGCCAGCAGCCCAGGACAGGGGGCAGAGACCCAGTACTTC. Translated, it gives CASSPGQGAETQYF.

The CDR3 nucleotides read TGTGCCAGCAGCGTAAAGTGGGGCCTTAGCTCCTACGAGCAGTACTTC. Its translation is CASSVKWGLSSYEQYF. The rearrangement links TRBV9 to TRBJ2-7; possibly TRBD1 for D (5 bases). The germline V gene has CDR1 SGDLS and CDR2 YYNGEE. This CDR3 spans 16 amino acids. Trimming cost V 1 base and J 0 bases, with 14 bases left between them.

In this sample, this clone turned up once. V and J are TRBV11-3 and TRBJ2-4; 8 bases align to TRBD1. In germline, CDR1 is SGHNT, CDR2 YENEEA. V lost 3 bases to trimming and J lost 3 bases; unmatched junction nucleotides: 7. This CDR3 has 16 residues. The CDR3 DNA follows: TGTGCCAGCAGCTTCGGACAGGGCATCGGCAAAAACATTCAGTACTTC. Its protein product is CASSFGQGIGKNIQYF.

To note about this clone: The junction differs from germline at one of its ends, possibly a read error. The V call is TRBV2, the J call TRBJ2-7; 8 bases agree with TRBD2. The germline V gene encodes CDR1 SNHLY and CDR2 FYNNEI. The CDR3 runs 14 residues. CDR3 coding DNA: TGTGCCAGCAGGGAAGCGGGAGTTTCGGGTGAGCAGTACTTC. Translation gives CASREAGVSGEQYF.

The CDR3 reads CASSPLGQGTDGYTF. The CDR3 nucleotides are TGTGCCAGCTCACCACTCGGACAGGGGACGGATGGCTACACCTTC. This chain uses TRBV18 with TRBJ1-2, with TRBD1 matching 9 bases. The V segment lost 1 base and the J segment 6 bases; nucleotides outside the gene matches: 6. This CDR3 comprises 15 residues. Germline V gene lookup returns CDR1 KGHSH and CDR2 LQKENI.

CDR3 in amino acids: CASSEKIGGGYF. The CDR3, as DNA: TGTGCCAGCAGTGAAAAGATCGGGGGAGGATATTTT. The V and J genes are TRBV2 and TRBJ2-3; D possibly corresponds to TRBD2 (6 bases). V lost 2 bases, J lost 15 bases, and 15 bases lay in between. This CDR3 is built from 12 residues. The germline CDR1 and CDR2 sequences are SNHLY and FYNNEI.

The V and J genes are TRBV14 and TRBJ1-5; D remains ambiguous. V dropped 6 bases and J dropped 2 bases, with 8 bases sitting between them. This CDR3 contains 13 residues. Germline V gene lookup returns CDR1 SGHDN and CDR2 FVKESK. The DNA of the CDR3 is TGTGCCAGCAGTAGATCGGGCAATCAGCCCCAGCATTTT. Translated, it gives CASSRSGNQPQHF.

The chain recombines TRBV5-5 with TRBJ2-7, with 8 bases fitting TRBD1. The CDR3 has 15 amino acids. Germline trimming cut 2 bases from V and 4 bases from J; bases unmatched to any gene: 8. The V gene's germline CDR1 is SGHKS and CDR2 YYEKEE (reference sequence). Here the CDR3 DNA reads TGTGCCAGCAGCTTAGGGACAGGTACTCAGTACGAGCAGTACTTC. Translation gives CASSLGTGTQYEQYF.

Written as DNA, the CDR3 is TGCGCCAGCAGCCAAGATGACAGGGGGATGGATGGCTACACCTTC. Its translation: CASSQDDRGMDGYTF. The rearrangement links TRBV4-1 to TRBJ1-2; 9 bases match TRBD1. With V trimmed by 0 bases and J by 6 bases, 5 bases remained unmatched. Germline V gene data show CDR1 as MGHRA and CDR2 as YSYEKL. The CDR3 runs 15 residues.

The J gene is TRBJ2-7, the V gene TRBV28, with TRBD1 identical over 12 bases. The CDR3 runs 17 residues. V dropped 4 bases and J dropped 4; count of bases not matched to a gene: 11. The V gene's germline CDR1 is MDHEN and CDR2 SYDVKM. CDR3 loop: CASSSWRGTGGRYEQYF. The CDR3 region has the DNA TGTGCCAGCAGTTCCTGGCGCGGGACAGGGGGCAGGTACGAGCAGTACTTC.

This chain joins TRBV4-1 and TRBJ2-3; 9 bases map to TRBD2. The V gene's germline CDR1 is MGHRA and CDR2 YSYEKL. Trimming removed 0 bases from V and 0 bases from J; junction bases left unmatched: 10. The CDR3 consists of 19 residues. CDR3 in DNA: TGCGCCAGCAGCCAAGATCGGAGGGCTAGCGGGACTAGCACAGATACGCAGTATTTT. Protein: CASSQDRRASGTSTDTQYF.

The chain links TRBV6-5 to TRBJ2-7; D ambiguous. The CDR3 loop spans 15 amino acids. CDR1 is MNHEY, CDR2 SVGAGI, per germline. V lost 0 bases and J lost 2, with 11 bases in between. The CDR3 loop reads CASSYSAVGPYEQYF. In DNA form, the CDR3 reads TGTGCCAGCAGTTACTCGGCCGTAGGGCCCTACGAGCAGTACTTC.